The 8 T cell receptor beta chains in this list originate from one sample, sequenced in a study of siplizumab effects on memory and regulatory T cells. Method: immunoSEQ multiplex PCR; TCRdb's copy keeps in-frame clones and lacks some. In the table there are some 81,000 clones, approximately 95% of which are singletons. Sequences were obtained from CD8+ T cells sorted from blood. These receptors were collected from a human donor in good health.

The rearrangement links TRBV7-9 to TRBJ2-7, with a weak D call TRBD1 (6 bases). V lost 7 bases and J lost 4, with 20 bases in between. CDR1 SEHNR and CDR2 FQNEAQ come from the germline V gene (reference sequence). This CDR3 spans 15 amino acids. The CDR3 DNA is TGTGCCAGCACCTCCCTCTCGGCAGGGGAATACGAGCAGTACTTC. It yields the protein CASTSLSAGEYEQYF.

This sequence joins TRBV11-2 and TRBJ2-7, with 9 positions matching TRBD2. V gave up 4 bases and J gave up 6 bases; unmatched junction bases: 10. The CDR3 runs 15 residues. CDR1 is SGHAT and CDR2 is FQNNGV in the germline V gene. CDR3 sequence: CASSSGGAGGFEQYF. The CDR3 nucleotides read TGTGCCAGCAGCTCGGGAGGAGCGGGAGGTTTCGAGCAGTACTTC.

The chain has TRBV7-9 and TRBJ1-2; 10 bases agree with TRBD1. CDR3 length: 14 residues. Germline CDR1 SEHNR, CDR2 FQNEAQ (reference sequence). Trimming cost V 0 bases and J 7 bases; bases outside gene matches: 2. DNA of the CDR3: TGTGCCAGCAGCTTAGCGGGGACAGGGGCTGGCTACACCTTC. Protein sequence: CASSLAGTGAGYTF.

The chain uses TRBV7-9 and TRBJ1-1, with D tentatively TRBD1 (5 bases). Germline V gene data show CDR1 as SEHNR and CDR2 as FQNEAQ (reference sequence). This CDR3 comprises 14 residues. The V gene lost 3 bases and the J gene lost 6 bases, with 14 bases spanning the gap. Here the CDR3 reads CASSFQGLLAEAFF. Written as DNA, the CDR3 is TGTGCCAGCAGCTTCCAGGGACTTCTGGCTGAAGCTTTCTTT.

The chain couples TRBV4-1 to TRBJ2-1, with D tentatively TRBD1 (5 bases). The CDR3 length is 17 residues. Germline V gene data show CDR1 as MGHRA and CDR2 as YSYEKL. Trimming cost V 1 base and J 6 bases, with 19 bases left between them. CDR3 region: CASSQAATEDIFNEQFF. Written as DNA, the CDR3 is TGCGCCAGCAGCCAAGCGGCCACAGAGGACATCTTCAATGAGCAGTTCTTC.

This chain connects TRBV6-4 to TRBJ1-1; D is unclear. V was pared by 5 bases and J by 0 bases, with 7 bases between. The CDR3 contains 13 residues. The germline CDR1 and CDR2 sequences are MRHNA and SNTAGT. The chain's CDR3 is CASSYGMNTEAFF. The CDR3 nucleotides are TGTGCCAGCAGTTACGGGATGAACACTGAAGCTTTCTTT.

The V call is TRBV6-6, the J call TRBJ1-5, with D unclear. The CDR3 has 15 residues. CDR1 and CDR2 from the germline V gene are MNHNY and SVGAGI (reference sequence). The V and J ends lost 4 bases and 0 bases respectively, with 10 bases between them. CDR3 bases: TGTGCCAGCAGTTCCAGCCGTGATAGCAATCAGCCCCAGCATTTT. Protein: CASSSSRDSNQPQHF.

A word on this clone: The sample carries other DNA sequences with the same CDR3. V and J are TRBV7-9 and TRBJ2-7; D possibly corresponds to TRBD2 (5 bases). The CDR3 covers 12 residues. Germline CDR1 reads SEHNR; CDR2 reads FQNEAQ (reference sequence). Between the trimmed V and J ends, which lost 6 bases and 3 bases, there was a span of 9 bases. Written as DNA, the CDR3 is TGTGCCAGCAGTCCCGGGGACTACGAGCAGTACTTC. This translates into CASSPGDYEQYF.